This T cell receptor beta chain was recorded in a study of T cell responses to AZD1222 COVID-19 vaccine. Broader study findings: Vaccine-related CD4 TCRs covered spike, predominating at 160-218 and 743-854. Donors were chiefly white British, with a greater number of females, and clonal diversity was perhaps underestimated. Reportedly, close to half of spike-specific TCRs are directed against unmutated variant regions. None of the repertoires were sampled until the peak T cell response had passed.

On this clone itself: Its antigen is not known.

Data came from immunoSEQ multiplex PCR; TCRdb stores just in-frame clones and leaves some out. The data contain 80,000 to 100,000 clones, around 86% of them singletons. Germline V gene sequence: CDR1 SGHNT, CDR2 YYREEE (reference sequence). CDR3 length: 14 residues. V lost 1 base to trimming and J lost 7 bases, with 14 bases between them. Material: peripheral blood, obtained on day 0 of AZD1222 vaccination. The J gene is TRBJ2-5, the V gene TRBV5-4; perhaps TRBD1 as D (5 bases). This TCR came from an adult in good health. The CDR3 is CASSLFGVQGTQYF. The CDR3, as DNA: TGTGCCAGCAGCTTGTTCGGTGTCCAGGGGACCCAGTACTTC.